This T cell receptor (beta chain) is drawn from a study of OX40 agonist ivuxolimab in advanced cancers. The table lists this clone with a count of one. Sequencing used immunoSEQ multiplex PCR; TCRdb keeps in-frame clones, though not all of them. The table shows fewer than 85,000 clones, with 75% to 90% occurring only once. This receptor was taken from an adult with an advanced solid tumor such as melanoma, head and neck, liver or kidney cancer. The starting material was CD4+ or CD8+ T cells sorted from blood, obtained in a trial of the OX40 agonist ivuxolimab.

CDR3 residues: CASSDGGQGQETQYF. The CDR3 DNA reads as TGTGCCAGCAGTGATGGGGGACAGGGCCAAGAGACCCAGTACTTC. The chain couples TRBV2 to TRBJ2-5; 9 bases match TRBD1. The CDR3 totals 15 residues. The junction had 3 bases not matched to a gene; V was cut back by 3 bases and J by 1 base. The germline gives CDR1 SNHLY, CDR2 FYNNEI.